The clone carrying this T cell receptor beta chain occurred once. This sample stems from a study of blood T cell repertoires in COVID-19. TCRdb's copy holds only in-frame clones and misses some; the assay was immunoSEQ multiplex PCR. Among hundreds of thousands of clones listed, about nine tenths were seen once. This CDR3 has 15 amino acids. V was clipped by 4 bases and J by 4 bases; unmatched bases: 2. Germline V gives CDR1 LNHDA, CDR2 SQIVND (reference sequence). The chain carries TRBV19 and TRBJ2-1; 12 bases map to TRBD2. The source is a woman younger than 45 with active or convalescent COVID-19. The specimen sequenced was peripheral blood. In nucleotides, the CDR3 is TGTGCCAGTAGTACTAGCGGGGGGGTTTACAATGAGCAGTTCTTC. Its translation: CASSTSGGVYNEQFF. Together with reference TRBV19 and TRBJ2-1, the CDR3 gives the full variable domain: DGGITQSPKYLFRKEGQNVTLSCEQNLNHDAMYWYRQDPGQGLRLIYYSQIVNDFQKGDIAEGYSVSREKKESFPLTVTSAQKNPTAFYLCASSTSGGVYNEQFFGPGTRLTVL.